The 18 T cell receptor beta chains given below trace back to one sample, sequenced in a study of post-analysis software for immune sequencing data. Tagging with unique molecular identifiers was a feature of the TCR beta cDNA libraries. MiXCR, run by TCRdb on the PCR reads, gives a single entry per CDR3 protein. Of around 770,000 distinct CDR3 sequences listed, under 60% are singletons. Study-level points and caveats: There were a few TRBV segments more frequent in patients than controls, and TRBV5-6, TRBV5-1 and TRBV20-1 were among them.

Which antigens these TCRs recognize remains unknown. The sequencing input was blood. These receptors originate from a girl aged 5-17 years with multiple sclerosis.

V and J are TRBV6-5 and TRBJ1-1; D gene unclear. This CDR3 has 16 amino acids. Germline values: CDR1 MNHEY, CDR2 SVGAGI. V gave up 0 bases and J gave up 1 base, with 12 bases separating them. The CDR3 region is CASSYSSGRENTEAFF. CDR3 in DNA: TGTGCCAGCAGTTACTCTTCAGGACGGGAGAACACTGAAGCTTTCTTT.

CDR3 coding DNA: TGTGCCAGCAGTGTAACGGCAGAAGGGACCCAGTACTTC. This translates into CASSVTAEGTQYF. The J gene is TRBJ2-5, the V gene TRBV6-6; D remains ambiguous. Germline V CDR1 and CDR2: MNHNY, SVGAGI (reference sequence). Deletions cut 5 bases from V and 7 bases from J, with 14 bases between. The CDR3 length is 13 residues.

The chain combines TRBV20-1 with TRBJ2-3; D remains ambiguous. V lost 3 bases, J lost 8 bases, and 3 bases lay in between. There are 9 residues in the CDR3. Germline V lookup: CDR1 DFQATT, CDR2 SNEGSKA (reference sequence). DNA for the CDR3: TGCAGTGCTAGCCCTACGCAGTATTTT. Translation: CSASPTQYF.

This sequence joins TRBV5-1 and TRBJ1-2; D uncertain. In germline, CDR1 is SGHRS, CDR2 YFSETQ. V was shortened by 0 bases and J by 6 bases, with 12 bases between the two germline ends. This CDR3 comprises 14 residues. The DNA for the CDR3 is TGCGCCAGCAGCTTGGATGGATCCGGGGATGGCTACACCTTC. It codes for CASSLDGSGDGYTF.

Only a few counts were recorded for this clonotype. The V call is TRBV13, the J call TRBJ1-2, with 9 nucleotides matching TRBD1. The CDR3 loop spans 14 amino acids. Germline V gene sequence: CDR1 PRHDT, CDR2 FYEKMQ (reference sequence). V gave up 6 bases and J gave up 8 bases; unmatched junction bases: 10. CDR3 sequence reads: CASSPPGQGVGYTF. The CDR3 DNA reads as TGTGCCAGCAGTCCTCCGGGACAGGGTGTCGGCTACACCTTC.

A word on this clonotype: A much larger clone is a single base away; this may be a read error. V usage is TRBV24-1 and J usage is TRBJ2-2; perhaps TRBD2 as D (6 bases). Germline V CDR1 and CDR2: KGHDR, SFDVKD. The V end lost 7 bases, the J end lost 5 bases, and 13 bases lay between the germline ends. The CDR3 is 14 residues long. CDR3: CATRDYPGTGELFF. DNA of the CDR3: TGTGCCACCAGGGACTACCCAGGGACCGGGGAGCTGTTTTTT.

The V call is TRBV20-1, the J call TRBJ2-7; D perhaps matches TRBD1 (5 bases). Trimming left V 4 bases short and J 1 base short, with 11 bases between. This CDR3 contains 13 residues. Germline CDR1 is DFQATT and CDR2 is SNEGSKA (reference sequence). The CDR3 reads CSATRRGSYEQYF. CDR3 nucleotide sequence: TGCAGTGCTACCCGAAGGGGTTCCTACGAGCAGTACTTC.

The J gene is TRBJ2-5, the V gene TRBV10-3; D may be TRBD2 (6 bases). V lost 5 bases and J lost 5, with 12 bases in between. Germline V lookup: CDR1 ENHRY, CDR2 SYGVKD. This CDR3 has 13 amino acids. The CDR3 spells CAISTQEGETQYF. Written as DNA, the CDR3 is TGTGCCATCAGTACACAGGAGGGGGAGACCCAGTACTTC.

V is TRBV7-9 and J is TRBJ2-1; TRBD2 matches at 16 bases. J was trimmed by 2 bases and V by 4 bases; bases with no gene match: 11. Germline CDR1 SEHNR, CDR2 FQNEAQ (reference sequence). CDR3 length: 20 amino acids. In DNA, the CDR3 is TGTGCCAGCAGCTCGGTCACCGGGACTAGCGGGAGGGCCGCCTACAATGAGCAGTTCTTC. Amino acids: CASSSVTGTSGRAAYNEQFF.

The chain employs TRBV11-2 and TRBJ2-1, with D hard to call. The CDR3 is 13 residues long. The V and J ends lost 4 bases and 6 bases respectively, with 10 bases between them. Germline CDR1 SGHAT, CDR2 FQNNGV. The CDR3 sequence is CASSSFATNEQFF. For the CDR3, the DNA is TGTGCCAGCAGCTCCTTCGCGACCAATGAGCAGTTCTTC.

This clonotype was detected only once. The chain has TRBV5-1 and TRBJ2-1; 11 nucleotides agree with TRBD2. The CDR3 spans 15 residues. CDR1 is SGHRS and CDR2 is YFSETQ in the germline V gene. J gave up 6 bases and V 6 bases, and 8 bases lay outside the gene matches. CDR3 in DNA: TGCGCCAGCAAACCACTAGCGGGAGTAGGCAATGAGCAGTTCTTC. This translates into CASKPLAGVGNEQFF.

This chain joins TRBV29-1 and TRBJ2-7; 13 bases fit TRBD2. This CDR3 spans 16 amino acids. CDR1 and CDR2 from the germline V gene are SQVTM and ANQGSEA. Losses at the gene ends were 7 bases for V and 0 bases for J; bases not matched to a gene: 9. CDR3 region: CSATGLAGYRSYEQYF. Here the CDR3 DNA reads TGCAGCGCAACGGGACTAGCGGGATACCGCTCCTACGAGCAGTACTTC.

There are a few counts of this clonotype. The chain links TRBV27 to TRBJ2-3, with TRBD2 matching 10 bases. From germline, CDR1 is MNHEY and CDR2 SMNVEV (reference sequence). The CDR3 is 18 residues long. J was trimmed by 5 bases and V by 0 bases; bases with no gene match: 11. CDR3 in amino acids: CASSLSAGLAGVKDTQYF. For the CDR3, the DNA is TGTGCCAGCAGTTTATCGGCCGGTCTAGCGGGAGTTAAAGATACGCAGTATTTT.

As DNA, the CDR3 is TGTGCCAGCAGCATGAGGGGACAGTATAACGAGCAGTACTTC. It is translated as CASSMRGQYNEQYF. The chain recombines TRBV25-1 with TRBJ2-5; 7 bases fit TRBD1. The end of the DNA fits TRBJ2-7 better, so the J call may be wrong. Looked up from germline, CDR1 is MGHDK and CDR2 is SYGVNS. The CDR3 sequence is 14 residues long.

Notes on this clonotype: A much more abundant neighbour one base away suggests this may be a read error. This chain uses TRBV6-2 or TRBV6-3 with TRBJ2-1; 11 positions agree with TRBD2. The length of the CDR3 is 15 residues. The germline V gene encodes CDR1 MNHEY and CDR2 SVGEGT. CDR3 DNA: TGTGCCTGCAGCCTAACTAGCGGGGGTTACAATGAGCAGTTCTTC. It yields the protein CACSLTSGGYNEQFF.

The rearrangement uses TRBV7-2 and TRBJ2-3; D is unresolved. Trimming removed 3 bases from V and 0 bases from J, with 7 bases in between. The CDR3 is 14 amino acids. The germline CDR1 and CDR2 sequences are SGHTA and FQGNSA. CDR3 sequence (DNA): TGTGCCAGCAGCTTCGACACTAGCACAGATACGCAGTATTTT. Amino acids: CASSFDTSTDTQYF. Drawing the rest from reference TRBV7-2 and TRBJ2-3, the complete variable domain is GAGVSQSPSNKVTEKGKDVELRCDPISGHTALYWYRQSLGQGLEFLIYFQGNSAPDKSGLPSDRFSAERTGGSVSTLTIQRTQQEDSAVYLCASSFDTSTDTQYFGPGTRLTVL.

This rearrangement joins TRBV24-1 to TRBJ2-7, with 8 bases identical to TRBD1. Germline values: CDR1 KGHDR, CDR2 SFDVKD. This CDR3 is 13 amino acids long. J lost 4 bases, V lost 9 bases, and 7 bases had no gene match. The CDR3 protein is CATADRARYEQYF. The CDR3 DNA follows: TGTGCCACCGCGGACAGGGCCCGTTACGAGCAGTACTTC.

The chain links TRBV12-5 to TRBJ2-4; D is perhaps TRBD2 (6 bases). Deletions cut 4 bases from V and 4 bases from J, with 8 bases between. The germline V gene has CDR1 LGHNT and CDR2 FRNRAP. The CDR3 totals 13 residues. The CDR3 DNA sequence: TGTGCTAGTGGTTCAAGCGGGAAAAACATTCAGTACTTC. It codes for CASGSSGKNIQYF.